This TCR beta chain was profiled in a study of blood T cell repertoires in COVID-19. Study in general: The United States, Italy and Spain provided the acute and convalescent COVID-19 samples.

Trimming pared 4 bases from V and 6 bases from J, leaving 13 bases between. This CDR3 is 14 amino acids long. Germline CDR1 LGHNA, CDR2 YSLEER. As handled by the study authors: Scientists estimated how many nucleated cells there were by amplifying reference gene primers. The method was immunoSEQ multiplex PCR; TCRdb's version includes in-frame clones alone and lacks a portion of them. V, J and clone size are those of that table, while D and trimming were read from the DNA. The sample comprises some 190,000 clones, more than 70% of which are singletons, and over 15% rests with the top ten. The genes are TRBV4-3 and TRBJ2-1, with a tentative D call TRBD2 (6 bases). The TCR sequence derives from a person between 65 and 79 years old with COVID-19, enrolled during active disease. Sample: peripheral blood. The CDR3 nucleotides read TGCGCCAGCAGCCTTCGGCAGGAGGGCAATGAGCAGTTCTTC. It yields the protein CASSLRQEGNEQFF.